This T cell receptor beta chain is from a study of T cell responses to AZD1222 COVID-19 vaccine (dated by TCRdb to about 2021). As for the study more broadly: Because spike-specific TCR depth and breadth did not differ between the two schedules, AZD1222 recipients who got a second dose at roughly 4 weeks were pooled with those who got a second dose at roughly 12 weeks. TCR sequencing covered approximately 230 trial participants: 200 to 220 given two doses of AZD1222 and 26 given two doses of MenACWY control vaccine. Trial participants were enrolled by age into 18-55, 56-69 and 70-plus year subgroups, with 148, 28 and 57 TCR-sequenced participants respectively.

The time point label for this specimen denotes: baseline before first vaccination. The vaccinee samples were drawn from two UK trials, COV001 and COV002, one of which was a single-blind randomized controlled phase 2/3 trial testing AZD1222 (ChAdOx1 nCoV-19) in healthy adults. For TCRbeta chain sequencing, PBMC samples from trial participants were taken at day 0 and at day 28 after the second dose. The research as a whole found: Because no day 14 peak-response samples were available, the repertoires could be characterized only after the peak T cell response. After two AZD1222 doses, spike-specific TCR breadth and depth were significantly higher than at day 0 and than in MenACWY recipients. Most participants were white British and females outnumbered males, and the authors suggested that clonal diversity may have been underestimated. Reportedly, close to half of the unique spike-specific TCRs recognized epitopes lying outside the regions that are mutated in the B.1.351 and B.1.1.7 variants. Conclusions about previously exposed vaccinees were limited because only six AZD1222 recipients were SARS-CoV-2 seropositive at baseline. CD4 TCRs associated with the vaccine covered the entire spike protein, and the dominant responses were in regions 160-218 and 743-854. The 56-69-year group was small, and its depth increase did not reach significance, likely because of low power.

About this clone itself: Its antigen remains undetermined. Nothing much larger sits one base from this clone, and base qualities are not available.

The CDR3 regions of human TCRbeta chains were subjected to immunosequencing. The original pipeline was this. Repertoire TCRs were matched against a reference library of SARS-CoV-2-specific TCRs generated with the MIRA antigen-specificity platform. Breadth was defined as the fraction of unique TCRs that were SARS-CoV-2-associated, and depth was defined as the fraction of total T cells that were SARS-CoV-2-associated. Using the MIRA data, each spike-specific TCR was assigned both to the spike region to which the TCR was reactive and to a CD4 or CD8 class. Log10-transformed breadth and depth values were compared by one-way ANOVA with Sidak's multiple comparisons tests. TCRdb took over this immuneACCESS table, retaining in-frame rearrangements with V and J assigned. Such tables are incomplete; in checked studies, under half of the missing clones stem from an unresolved V gene, and the remainder is unexplained. The D gene and trimming were derived from the DNA, and the V and J assignments and clone size from that table. The sample table holds around 130,000 clones, of which just under 95% were seen once. The ten largest clones take up over 6.5% of the sample.

For CDR1 and CDR2, the germline V gene lists MRHNA and SNTAGT. There are 13 amino acids in the CDR3, from cysteine to phenylalanine inclusive. Kept here is only the CDR3 DNA, which spans 39 bases and is read in frame from base 1. V loses 3 bases, J loses 8 bases, and the germline ends lie 12 bases apart. The TCR sequence derives from an adult in good health. This chain joins TRBV6-4 to TRBJ2-3; a tentative D call is TRBD2 (6 bases match). Here the sequenced sample was peripheral blood, taken on day 0 of AZD1222 vaccination. The CDR3 corresponds to CASSEVAESTQYF. The bases are TGTGCCAGCAGTGAAGTAGCGGAAAGTACGCAGTATTTT.